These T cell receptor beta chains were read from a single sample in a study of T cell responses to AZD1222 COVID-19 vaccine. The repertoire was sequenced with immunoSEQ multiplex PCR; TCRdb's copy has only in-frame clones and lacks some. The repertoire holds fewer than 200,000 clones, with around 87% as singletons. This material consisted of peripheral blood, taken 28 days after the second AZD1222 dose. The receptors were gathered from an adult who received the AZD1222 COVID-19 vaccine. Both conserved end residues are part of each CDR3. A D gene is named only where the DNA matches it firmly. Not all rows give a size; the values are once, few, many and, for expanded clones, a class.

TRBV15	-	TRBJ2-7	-	TGTGCCACCAGCAGGGGGGAAGTGACCTACGAGCAGTACTTC	CATSRGEVTYEQYF
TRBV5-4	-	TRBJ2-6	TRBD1	TGTGCCAGCACCAGGACAGGGGCGACCTCTGGGGCCAACGTCCTGACTTTC	CASTRTGATSGANVLTF
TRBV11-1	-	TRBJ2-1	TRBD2	TGTGCCAGCAGTCGACTAGCGGGGGACGCTTACAATGAGCAGTTCTTC	CASSRLAGDAYNEQFF
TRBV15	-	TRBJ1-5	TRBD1	TGTGCCACCAGCCGACAGGGTGCTCAGCCCCAGCATTTT	CATSRQGAQPQHF
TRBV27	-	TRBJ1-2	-	TGTGCCAGCAGTTTTATAAATTCGCAGTCATATGGCTACACCTTC	CASSFINSQSYGYTF
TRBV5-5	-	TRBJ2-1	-	TGTGCCAGCAGCTTCCGGGGAGAAAACAATGAGCAGTTCTTC	CASSFRGENNEQFF
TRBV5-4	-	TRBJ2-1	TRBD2	TGTGCCAGCAGCTCCAGGACTAGCGGGCCTCAAAGCGAGCAGTTCTTC	CASSSRTSGPQSEQFF
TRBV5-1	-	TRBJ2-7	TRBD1	TGCGCCAGCAGCTTGGCCCCGACAGGGAGCTACGAGCAGTACTTC	CASSLAPTGSYEQYF
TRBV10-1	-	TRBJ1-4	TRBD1	TGCGCCAAAACAGGGGGAACAAACAAAAATGAAAAACTGTTTTTT	CAKTGGTNKNEKLFF
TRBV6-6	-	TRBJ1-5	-	TGTGCCAGCAACCTCGCCGTGGGGCCCCAGCATTTT	CASNLAVGPQHF
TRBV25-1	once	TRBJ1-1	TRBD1	TGTGCCAGCGGACAGGGAAGGGGCACTGAAGCTTTCTTT	CASGQGRGTEAFF
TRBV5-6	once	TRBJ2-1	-	TGTGCCAGCAGCACCGGGGTTAACAATGAGCAGTTCTTC	CASSTGVNNEQFF
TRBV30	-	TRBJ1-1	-	TGTGCCTGGAGTGTACCGGACAGATTGAACACTGAAGCTTTCTTT	CAWSVPDRLNTEAFF
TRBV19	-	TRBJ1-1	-	TGTGCCAGTGGACCGCTCGGAACTGAAGCTTTCTTT	CASGPLGTEAFF
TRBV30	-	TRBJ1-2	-	TGTGCCTGGAGTGTCGGCGGCTATGGCTACACCTTC	CAWSVGGYGYTF
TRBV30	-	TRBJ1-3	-	TGTGCCTGGAGTGTGCCGGGCTTTGGAAACACCATATATTTT	CAWSVPGFGNTIYF
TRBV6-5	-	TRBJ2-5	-	TGTGCCAGCAGTCCGGCCGAACGAGAGACCCAGTACTTC	CASSPAERETQYF
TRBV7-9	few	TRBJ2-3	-	TGTGCCAGCAGCTTAGTTCGGGCGCTCGCAGATACGCAGTATTTT	CASSLVRALADTQYF
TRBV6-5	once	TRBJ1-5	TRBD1	TGTGCCAGCAGAAAACAGGGGTTGGATCAGCCCCAGCATTTT	CASRKQGLDQPQHF
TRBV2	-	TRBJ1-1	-	TGTGCCAGCAGTAGCGAAAAAGGGTCTGAAGCTTTCTTT	CASSSEKGSEAFF
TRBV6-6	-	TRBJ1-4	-	TGTGCCAGCAGTTACCAGGGGCGCGGTGAAAAACTGTTTTTT	CASSYQGRGEKLFF
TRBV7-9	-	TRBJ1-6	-	TGTGCCAGCAGCTTGCTCGAGAATTCACCCCTCCACTTT	CASSLLENSPLHF
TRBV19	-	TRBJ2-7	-	TGTGCCAGTAGTATGACCGAGGGGCTCCGTGAGCAGTACTTC	CASSMTEGLREQYF
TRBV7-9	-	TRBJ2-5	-	TGTGCCAGCAGCTTCAGGGTGGCAGAGACCCAGTACTTC	CASSFRVAETQYF
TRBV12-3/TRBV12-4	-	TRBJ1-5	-	TGTGCCAGCAGACGACCCGGGGAGCCCCAGCATTTT	CASRRPGEPQHF
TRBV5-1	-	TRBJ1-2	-	TGCGCCAGCAGCTTTAGTTCCGACTATGGCTACACCTTC	CASSFSSDYGYTF
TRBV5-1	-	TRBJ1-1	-	TGCGCCAGCAGCTTGGGTCGCCAGGAGAACACTGAAGCTTTCTTT	CASSLGRQENTEAFF
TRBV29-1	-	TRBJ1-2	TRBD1	TGCAGCGTTGATTTCTCCGGGACAGGAAGGAATGGCTACACCTTC	CSVDFSGTGRNGYTF